A selection of T cell receptor beta chains follows, all from one sample in a study of blood T cell repertoires in COVID-19. Here immunoSEQ multiplex PCR was the method, and the copy in TCRdb shows in-frame clones only, minus some. The table has about 340,000 clones, more than 85% seen once. Sequenced material: PBMCs or T cells enriched from blood (not recorded which). Every receptor here comes from a young woman who had recovered from COVID-19. Both conserved end residues are trimmed from each CDR3. Some rows mark clone size as missing; the rest say once, few, many or name a class of expanded clone.

v_call: TRBV6-4
clone_size: .
cdr3_aa: ASSEIAGVNNEQF

v_call: TRBV19
clone_size: .
cdr3_aa: ASTPAGQIYEQY

v_call: TRBV18
clone_size: once
cdr3_aa: ASSQSSSYNEQF

v_call: TRBV28
clone_size: .
cdr3_aa: ASSSGQMNQPQH

v_call: TRBV5-3
clone_size: .
cdr3_aa: ARSGHSNQPQH

v_call: TRBV3-1/TRBV3-2
clone_size: .
cdr3_aa: ASSSDSFLGYGYT

v_call: TRBV4-1
clone_size: .
cdr3_aa: ASSQDLGGDGYT

v_call: TRBV28
clone_size: .
cdr3_aa: ASSGTVYSPLH

v_call: TRBV6-5
clone_size: .
cdr3_aa: ASRPGGQLNQPQH

v_call: TRBV5-1
clone_size: .
cdr3_aa: ASSLGLAGVSDEQF

v_call: TRBV19
clone_size: .
cdr3_aa: ASSIKGASNQPQH

v_call: TRBV7-8
clone_size: .
cdr3_aa: ASSLAGQVNEQY

v_call: TRBV4-3
clone_size: .
cdr3_aa: ASSQGIAGGLNPYNEQF

v_call: TRBV3-1/TRBV3-2
clone_size: .
cdr3_aa: ASSQGTVGEAF

v_call: TRBV11-3
clone_size: .
cdr3_aa: ASSLGTGVVTGELF

v_call: TRBV19
clone_size: .
cdr3_aa: ASSPGQGGVLAKNIQY

v_call: TRBV7-2
clone_size: .
cdr3_aa: ASSPFSGPQH

v_call: TRBV5-1
clone_size: .
cdr3_aa: ASSRNRDGYT

v_call: TRBV27
clone_size: .
cdr3_aa: ASSSFFTPGSPLH